Below, 10 T cell receptor beta chains from the same sample are listed, as sequenced in a study of OX40 agonist ivuxolimab in advanced cancers. Clones were sequenced by immunoSEQ multiplex PCR, and TCRdb holds only the in-frame ones, with some missing. Of roughly 150,000 clones in the sample, 90% to 95% are singletons; the top ten hold around 0.31%. Source: CD4+ or CD8+ T cells sorted from blood, taken in a trial of the OX40 agonist ivuxolimab. The source of these receptors is an adult with an advanced solid tumor such as melanoma, head and neck, liver or kidney cancer.

The chain couples TRBV29-1 to TRBJ2-7; 9 bases are shared with TRBD1. CDR1 is SQVTM, CDR2 ANQGSEA, per germline. The CDR3 has 13 amino acids. Trimming took 6 bases from V and 4 from J; bases not matched to a gene: 7. The CDR3 nucleotides are TGCAGCGTCGCCACAGGGGGCGGGTACGAGCAGTACTTC. As protein: CSVATGGGYEQYF.

This clone was seen a single time. In nucleotides, the CDR3 is TGTGCCAGCAGTCCGTGGACGGTGAGCACAGATACGCAGTATTTT. It translates to CASSPWTVSTDTQYF. V is TRBV27 and J is TRBJ2-3; the D is unclear. The CDR3 is 15 amino acids. Trimming removed 5 bases from V and 0 bases from J, with 12 bases in between. CDR1 is MNHEY and CDR2 is SMNVEV in the germline V gene (reference sequence).

The V call is TRBV7-2, the J call TRBJ1-2; no firm D call. Trimming shortened V by 5 bases and J by 2 bases, and 9 bases separated the two germline ends. CDR3 length: 13 amino acids. The germline CDR1 and CDR2 sequences are SGHTA and FQGNSA. Here the CDR3 reads CASSLDGNYGYTF. The CDR3 DNA sequence: TGTGCCAGCAGCCTGGACGGGAACTATGGCTACACCTTC.

This chain joins TRBV28 and TRBJ2-7; possible D gene TRBD2, 6 bases. CDR1 is MDHEN, CDR2 SYDVKM, per germline. V lost 7 bases and J 0 bases, leaving 13 bases between the germline ends. The CDR3 consists of 14 residues. CDR3 region: CASIRVGGSYEQYF. In nucleotides, the CDR3 is TGTGCCAGCATTAGGGTCGGGGGCTCCTACGAGCAGTACTTC.

The rearrangement joins TRBV5-1 to TRBJ2-5; D is possibly TRBD1 or TRBD2 (5 bases each). The ends were cut back, 0 bases at V and 2 bases at J, with 11 bases in the middle. The CDR3 has 15 residues. Germline-derived CDR1 and CDR2 are SGHRS and YFSETQ. CDR3 in DNA: TGCGCCAGCAGCTTGGTGGGGGTCGTACAAGAGACCCAGTACTTC. This translates into CASSLVGVVQETQYF. Full variable domain (missing parts from reference TRBV5-1 and TRBJ2-5): KAGVTQTPRYLIKTRGQQVTLSCSPISGHRSVSWYQQTPGQGLQFLFEYFSETQRNKGNFPGRFSGRQFSNSRSEMNVSTLELGDSALYLCASSLVGVVQETQYFGPGTRLLVL.

This sequence joins TRBV30 and TRBJ1-3, with D uncertain. The CDR3 consists of 14 residues. Germline V gene lookup returns CDR1 GTSNPN and CDR2 SVGIG (reference sequence). Trimming took off 0 bases at V and 4 bases at J, with 10 bases between the two ends. This CDR3 is CAWSVWTSGNTIYF. Written as DNA, the CDR3 is TGTGCCTGGAGTGTATGGACGTCCGGAAACACCATATATTTT.

J is TRBJ2-1 and V is TRBV6-5; D remains ambiguous. The V end lost 9 bases, the J end lost 1 base, and 16 bases lay between the germline ends. The CDR3 is 15 residues long. Germline V lookup: CDR1 MNHEY, CDR2 SVGAGI. CDR3 amino acids: CASQLSAASYNEQFF. The CDR3 nucleotides read TGTGCCAGTCAATTAAGCGCGGCGTCCTACAATGAGCAGTTCTTC.

The CDR3 nucleotides are TGTGCCAGTAGTATCCCCCCTGGAAACACCATATATTTT. Its protein is CASSIPPGNTIYF. V gene TRBV19 combines with J gene TRBJ1-3, with D hard to call. The CDR3 totals 13 residues. The germline V gene encodes CDR1 LNHDA and CDR2 SQIVND (reference sequence). Trimming removed 3 bases at V and 2 bases at J, with 5 bases between.

This chain joins TRBV5-1 and TRBJ1-6; 7 positions match TRBD1. The CDR3 spans 14 residues. Germline V lookup: CDR1 SGHRS, CDR2 YFSETQ. J lost 7 bases, V lost 4 bases, and 5 bases had no gene match. The CDR3: CASSPGRGNSPLHF. CDR3 sequence (DNA): TGCGCCAGCAGCCCTGGCAGGGGGAATTCACCCCTCCACTTT.

V is TRBV7-9 and J is TRBJ1-2; 7 bases fit TRBD1. J was trimmed by 2 bases and V by 5 bases; bases with no gene match: 11. CDR1 is SEHNR, CDR2 FQNEAQ, per germline (reference sequence). The CDR3 contains 16 residues. The CDR3: CASSMGQLLLNYGYTF. CDR3 sequence (DNA): TGTGCCAGCAGCATGGGACAGCTTCTTCTCAACTATGGCTACACCTTC.